This TCR beta chain was retrieved from a study of cytomegalovirus exposure and HLA in healthy donors. Study-wide results and caveats: It emerged from a later analysis that several of the most significant clusters appeared to be linked to common viral pathogens.

The CDR3 runs to 11 residues. Deletions cut 4 bases from V and 3 bases from J, with 3 bases between. The germline CDR1 and CDR2 sequences are SGDLS and YYNGEE. With respect to this clone: Its antigen is unknown.

Vbeta (60) and Jbeta (13) primers were used in the PCR. The protocol was immunoSEQ multiplex PCR, while the TCRdb copy is restricted to in-frame clones and leaves out a portion. The table shows some 150,000 clones, with less than 85% occurring only once. This TCR was sampled from a man aged 35 to 55 in good health and CMV-seronegative. Source material: PBMCs. The V and J genes are TRBV9 and TRBJ2-3, with unresolved D. The CDR3 protein is CASSLTDTQYF. CDR3 nucleotides: TGTGCCAGCAGCTTAACAGATACGCAGTATTTT.